A selection of T cell receptor beta chains follows, all from one sample in a study of CD8 T cells in ankylosing spondylitis. From the 5' RACE reads, TCRdb called clonotypes with MiXCR, one entry per CDR3 protein. The data contain a few hundred thousand distinct CDR3 sequences, less than 10% of them singletons. The material sequenced was blood, either unsorted or a sorted T cell fraction (not recorded which). These TCRs come from a male donor with ankylosing spondylitis. CDR3s include the opening cysteine and the closing phenylalanine or tryptophan. The D gene is left open where the match is weak. Clone sizes are given selectively: once, few, many, or a class where the clone is expanded.

j_call clone_size d_call v_call cdr3_aa cdr3_nt
TRBJ2-2 . TRBD2 TRBV9 CASSVGTSGNTGELFF TGTGCCAGCAGCGTAGGTACTAGCGGAAACACCGGGGAGCTGTTTTTT
TRBJ2-7 few TRBD2 TRBV29-1 CSVSGGSYEQYF TGCAGCGTTTCGGGCGGGAGTTACGAGCAGTACTTC
TRBJ2-7 few TRBD2 TRBV10-3 CATTGTSGRSSEQYF TGTGCCACAACCGGGACTAGCGGGAGGTCAAGTGAGCAGTACTTC
TRBJ2-3 . . TRBV3-1 CASSQYGQLLYTDTQYF TGTGCCAGCAGCCAATACGGGCAGTTACTTTACACAGATACGCAGTATTTT
TRBJ2-2 . TRBD2 TRBV20-1 CSAKNAGAATGELFF TGCAGTGCTAAAAACGCGGGAGCGGCAACCGGGGAGCTGTTTTTT
TRBJ1-6 few . TRBV20-1 CSARNSLNSPLHF TGCAGTGCTAGAAACAGCTTAAATTCACCCCTCCACTTT
TRBJ2-1 . . TRBV15 CATSRLYNEQFF TGTGCCACCAGCAGATTGTACAATGAGCAGTTCTTC
TRBJ2-1 few . TRBV20-1 CSASGGSGYNEQFF TGCAGTGCTAGTGGAGGGTCTGGCTACAATGAGCAGTTCTTC
TRBJ2-3 . . TRBV18 CASSRDTTDTQYF TGTGCCAGCTCACGGGATACCACAGATACGCAGTATTTT
TRBJ2-4 many TRBD2 TRBV14 CASSLGLAGGNIQYF TGTGCCAGCAGCCTCGGACTAGCGGGAGGTAACATTCAGTACTTC
TRBJ2-2 . TRBD2 TRBV27 CASSSLAGRTGELFF TGTGCCAGCAGTTCACTAGCGGGGCGCACCGGGGAGCTGTTTTTT
TRBJ2-2 many . TRBV5-1 CASSLLGTGELFF TGTGCCAGCAGTCTCCTGGGCACCGGGGAGCTGTTTTTT
TRBJ2-1 . . TRBV7-3 CASSTSTPGTTGGEQFF TGTGCCAGCAGCACATCGACCCCCGGGACCACCGGGGGTGAGCAGTTCTTC
TRBJ1-6 few TRBD1 TRBV12-3/TRBV12-4 CASRPTGGHSPLHF TGTGCCAGCAGACCAACAGGGGGCCATTCACCCCTCCACTTT
TRBJ1-6 few . TRBV7-9 CASSRSQGHSPLHF TGTGCCAGCAGCCGATCGCAGGGGCATTCACCCCTCCACTTT
TRBJ2-7 few . TRBV21-1 CASSKRDRGPLSDEQYF TGTGCCAGCAGCAAACGGGACAGGGGGCCCCTCTCGGACGAGCAGTACTTC
TRBJ2-1 few . TRBV27 CASSLVPSAYNEQFF TGTGCCAGCAGTTTAGTCCCGTCTGCCTACAATGAGCAGTTCTTC
TRBJ2-5 few . TRBV20-1 CSARAWTPPAETQYF TGCAGTGCTAGAGCCTGGACTCCTCCAGCGGAGACCCAGTACTTC
TRBJ1-5 many TRBD1 TRBV29-1 CSVLDRGSNQPQHF TGCAGCGTTTTGGACAGGGGTAGCAATCAGCCCCAGCATTTT
TRBJ2-7 . . TRBV7-8 CASSLGSRQNAALGQYF TGTGCCAGCAGCTTAGGTTCCCGCCAGAACGCAGCTTTGGGGCAGTACTTC
TRBJ2-1 few . TRBV30 CAWSVLDEQFF TGTGCCTGGAGTGTACTGGATGAGCAGTTCTTC
TRBJ2-7 many . TRBV28 CASSLYPALEQYF TGTGCCAGCAGTCTCTACCCAGCTCTCGAGCAGTACTTC
TRBJ2-7 many . TRBV2 CASGEGARDEQYF TGTGCCAGCGGGGAGGGGGCGAGAGACGAGCAGTACTTC
TRBJ2-2 . TRBD2 TRBV9 CASSVVSGLAVPSNTGELFF TGTGCCAGCAGCGTAGTTTCAGGACTAGCGGTACCATCGAACACCGGGGAGCTGTTTTTT
TRBJ2-7 few TRBD1 TRBV10-3 CAISGAGTGSYEQYF TGTGCCATCAGTGGTGCCGGGACAGGCTCCTACGAGCAGTACTTC
TRBJ2-7 few TRBD2 TRBV4-2 CASSPRATRESSYEQYF TGTGCCAGCAGCCCTCGGGCAACGCGGGAGAGTTCCTACGAGCAGTACTTC
TRBJ1-4 . . TRBV4-2 CASSQDVRREPYEKLFF TGTGCCAGCAGCCAAGATGTAAGGAGGGAACCCTATGAAAAACTGTTTTTT